The 24 T cell receptor beta chains presented below share a single source sample, sequenced in a study of cytomegalovirus exposure and HLA in healthy donors. PCR used 60 Vbeta primers and 13 Jbeta primers. Produced via immunoSEQ multiplex PCR; TCRdb's table is partial and in-frame only. Among around 99,000 clones, less than 70% were seen once, and the ten largest hold around 5.4%. Sequenced material: PBMCs. The receptors shown here come from a woman aged 70-85 years in good health and CMV-seropositive.

CDR3: CAWAYRGPGNTIYF. CDR3 sequence (DNA): TGTGCCTGGGCCTACAGGGGGCCAGGAAACACCATATATTTT. The chain employs TRBV30 and TRBJ1-3; 9 nucleotides match TRBD1. CDR1 and CDR2 from the germline V gene are GTSNPN and SVGIG (reference sequence). With 5 bases clipped from V and 4 bases from J, the junction kept 6 bases outside the gene matches. This CDR3 is 14 amino acids long.

The J gene is TRBJ1-2, the V gene TRBV27, with TRBD1 identical over 9 bases. The CDR3 loop spans 16 amino acids. The germline V gene encodes CDR1 MNHEY and CDR2 SMNVEV (reference sequence). V trimming: 2 bases; J trimming: 6 bases; junction bases outside the gene matches: 10. CDR3 sequence (DNA): TGTGCCAGCAGTTTAGTGAACAACAGGGGGCTGGATGGCTACACCTTC. Its protein is CASSLVNNRGLDGYTF.

This clone occurred a few times. The chain couples TRBV5-1 to TRBJ2-1; 7 bases line up with TRBD2. V shed 0 bases, J shed 5 bases, and the junction held 5 bases outside the gene matches. Germline V gene data show CDR1 as SGHRS and CDR2 as YFSETQ. The CDR3 loop spans 15 amino acids. The CDR3 loop is CASSLAGLADNEQFF. The CDR3 region has the DNA TGCGCCAGCAGCTTGGCCGGGCTAGCGGACAATGAGCAGTTCTTC.

The V gene is TRBV6-5, the J gene TRBJ2-2; 7 bases match TRBD1. CDR3 length: 13 residues. Trimming took 5 bases from V and 8 from J; bases not matched to a gene: 5. Germline CDR1 and CDR2: MNHEY and SVGAGI. This chain's CDR3 is CASSRDSIGELFF. The CDR3 nucleotides are TGTGCCAGCAGTAGGGACAGTATTGGGGAGCTGTTTTTT.

This clone was picked up a small number of times. The chain uses TRBV4-1 and TRBJ2-3; TRBD2 aligns across 13 bases. From germline, CDR1 is MGHRA and CDR2 YSYEKL. CDR3 length: 19 amino acids. V lost 4 bases and J lost 2; bases outside the gene matches: 12. The CDR3 loop is CASSPRVTSGGSDTDTQYF. For the CDR3, the DNA is TGCGCCAGCAGCCCAAGGGTGACTAGCGGGGGGAGCGACACAGATACGCAGTATTTT.

The chain has TRBV5-6 and TRBJ1-4, with a tentative D call TRBD1 (6 bases). Germline CDR1 and CDR2: SGHDT and YYEEEE. The CDR3 has 17 residues. Between the trimmed V and J ends, which lost 4 bases and 0 bases, there was a span of 16 bases. The CDR3 nucleotides are TGTGCCAGCAGCCCATCGACAGGTGCCGCAACTAATGAAAAACTGTTTTTT. Its protein product is CASSPSTGAATNEKLFF.

V usage is TRBV13 and J usage is TRBJ2-7; 7 bases match TRBD2. V gave up 5 bases and J gave up 6 bases; unmatched junction bases: 10. Germline V gene data show CDR1 as PRHDT and CDR2 as FYEKMQ (reference sequence). The CDR3 is made up of 14 amino acids. Here the CDR3 DNA reads TGTGCCAGCAGCAGGGACTATACAACGAGCGAGCAGTACTTC. Protein product: CASSRDYTTSEQYF. The full variable domain, completed using reference TRBV13 and TRBJ2-7, is AAGVIQSPRHLIKEKRETATLKCYPIPRHDTVYWYQQGPGQDPQFLISFYEKMQSDKGSIPDRFSAQQFSDYHSELNMSSLELGDSALYFCASSRDYTTSEQYFGPGTRLTVT.

The chain couples TRBV5-6 to TRBJ1-3; D might be TRBD1 (5 bases). Germline loops: CDR1 SGHDT, CDR2 YYEEEE. The V end lost 2 bases, the J end lost 2 bases, and 11 bases lay between the germline ends. This CDR3 comprises 15 residues. In DNA form, the CDR3 reads TGTGCCAGCAGCTTTCGGGGGGGGACTGGAAACACCATATATTTT. It yields the protein CASSFRGGTGNTIYF.

DNA for the CDR3: TGTGCCAGCAACGGAGGGGCCCTCAATCAGCCCCAGCATTTT. This encodes CASNGGALNQPQHF. The V gene is TRBV2, the J gene TRBJ1-5; a weak D match, TRBD1 (5 bases). The germline gives CDR1 SNHLY, CDR2 FYNNEI. The length of the CDR3 is 14 residues. Trimming pared 7 bases from V and 3 bases from J, leaving 13 bases between.

The CDR3 DNA sequence: TGTGCCAGTAGGACTAACAGGGGGTCCTCACCCCTCCACTTT. It is translated as CASRTNRGSSPLHF. The chain employs TRBV19 and TRBJ1-6; 8 nucleotides align to TRBD1. This CDR3 spans 14 amino acids. V trimming: 6 bases; J trimming: 10 bases; junction bases outside the gene matches: 8. Germline lookup yields CDR1 LNHDA and CDR2 SQIVND (reference sequence).

The chain is built from TRBV30 and TRBJ1-5, with a weak D call TRBD1 (5 bases). Germline values: CDR1 GTSNPN, CDR2 SVGIG (reference sequence). The CDR3 has 15 amino acids. V lost 5 bases to trimming and J lost 6 bases, with 20 bases between them. DNA for the CDR3: TGTGCCTGGGCCAGTTGGGGCCGTGCCACTCAGCCCCAGCATTTT. Its protein is CAWASWGRATQPQHF.

The chain carries TRBV4-2 and TRBJ1-1; unclear D gene. The CDR3 contains 15 residues. V lost 4 bases and J 2 bases, leaving 14 bases between the germline ends. Germline lookup yields CDR1 LGHNA and CDR2 YNFKEQ. The CDR3 is CASSPIDMVNTEAFF. The CDR3, as DNA: TGTGCCAGCAGCCCTATAGATATGGTTAACACTGAAGCTTTCTTT.

The rearrangement uses TRBV12-5 and TRBJ1-5; 7 bases agree with TRBD1. There are 14 residues in the CDR3. The germline CDR1 and CDR2 sequences are LGHNT and FRNRAP. V shed 6 bases and J 3 bases; nucleotides not matched to a gene: 5. The CDR3 DNA reads TGTGCTAGTGGCACAGGGGTGGTCAATCAGCCCCAGCATTTT. Translated: CASGTGVVNQPQHF.

The chain combines TRBV27 with TRBJ2-7; 11 bases are shared with TRBD1. Unmatched junction bases numbered 9, after V lost 5 bases and J lost 6 bases. The CDR3 extends over 15 amino acids. In germline, CDR1 is MNHEY, CDR2 SMNVEV (reference sequence). CDR3: CASSKLSGTGGEQYF. The CDR3 nucleotides read TGTGCCAGCAGTAAACTCTCCGGGACAGGGGGCGAGCAGTACTTC.

Written as DNA, the CDR3 is TGTGCCTGGAGTCTTTACCCCCGGACAGGGGCTAACGGGGAGCTGTTTTTT. This gives the protein CAWSLYPRTGANGELFF. This sequence joins TRBV30 and TRBJ2-2, with 9 positions matching TRBD1. The germline CDR1 and CDR2 sequences are GTSNPN and SVGIG (reference sequence). V was clipped by 2 bases and J by 7 bases; unmatched bases: 14. There are 17 residues in the CDR3.

A single count supports this clone. The V call is TRBV6-6, the J call TRBJ2-2; D possibly corresponds to TRBD1 (6 bases). Germline assignment: CDR1 MNHNY and CDR2 SVGAGI (reference sequence). This CDR3 contains 16 residues. Trimming took off 0 bases at V and 0 bases at J, with 8 bases between the two ends. The CDR3 protein is CASSYSRDTNTGELFF. The CDR3 bases are TGTGCCAGCAGTTACTCAAGGGACACGAACACCGGGGAGCTGTTTTTT.

Of note for this clone: A read error may produce the germline difference seen at one junction end. V gene TRBV29-1 combines with J gene TRBJ1-2; no firm D call. This CDR3 comprises 13 residues. Looked up from germline, CDR1 is SQVTM and CDR2 is ANQGSEA. CDR3 DNA: TGCAGCGTTCAAGAGGGCAGCTACTATGGCTACACCTTC. It yields the protein CSVQEGSYYGYTF.

The chain joins TRBV5-1 to TRBJ2-7, with 7 bases fitting TRBD2. With 0 bases clipped from V and 2 bases from J, the junction kept 14 bases outside the gene matches. Germline lookup yields CDR1 SGHRS and CDR2 YFSETQ. The CDR3 has 18 amino acids. The CDR3 DNA sequence: TGCGCCAGCAGCTTGGGGCCCCCAACTGGGGGGGGAACCTACGAGCAGTACTTC. It codes for CASSLGPPTGGGTYEQYF.

This clone has a handful of counts. The chain recombines TRBV5-1 with TRBJ1-4; D perhaps matches TRBD1 (5 bases). Trimming shortened V by 4 bases and J by 7 bases, and 14 bases separated the two germline ends. Germline-derived CDR1 and CDR2 are SGHRS and YFSETQ. The CDR3 extends over 14 amino acids. CDR3 in amino acids: CASSGGGDGEKLFF. The CDR3 DNA is TGCGCCAGCAGCGGGGGAGGGGATGGTGAAAAACTGTTTTTT. The full variable domain, its missing parts supplied by reference TRBV5-1 and TRBJ1-4, is KAGVTQTPRYLIKTRGQQVTLSCSPISGHRSVSWYQQTPGQGLQFLFEYFSETQRNKGNFPGRFSGRQFSNSRSEMNVSTLELGDSALYLCASSGGGDGEKLFFGSGTQLSVL.

The chain carries TRBV5-1 and TRBJ1-6; maybe TRBD1 (5 bases). V shed 0 bases and J shed 7 bases, with 11 bases lying between them. CDR3 size: 15 residues. Germline CDR1 SGHRS, CDR2 YFSETQ. CDR3 loop: CASSLGGTDNSPLHF. For the CDR3, the DNA is TGCGCCAGCAGCTTGGGCGGGACGGACAATTCACCCCTCCACTTT. The full variable domain, with the rest looked up from reference TRBV5-1 and TRBJ1-6, is KAGVTQTPRYLIKTRGQQVTLSCSPISGHRSVSWYQQTPGQGLQFLFEYFSETQRNKGNFPGRFSGRQFSNSRSEMNVSTLELGDSALYLCASSLGGTDNSPLHFGNGTRLTVT.

This clone was found a few times. V and J are TRBV4-1 and TRBJ2-3, with 9 bases matching TRBD2. V lost 4 bases to trimming and J lost 14 bases; unmatched junction nucleotides: 10. Per the germline V gene, CDR1 is MGHRA and CDR2 is YSYEKL. The CDR3 spans 13 residues. For the CDR3, the DNA is TGCGCCAGCAGCCGCACCCTAGCGGGGCTGGGGTATTTT. It codes for CASSRTLAGLGYF.

This clone was detected only once. The chain is built from TRBV10-3 and TRBJ1-2; 9 bases align to TRBD1. Germline lookup yields CDR1 ENHRY and CDR2 SYGVKD. This CDR3 has 15 residues. V shed 2 bases and J 4 bases; nucleotides not matched to a gene: 5. The CDR3 region is CAISEEGQGIYGYTF. CDR3 DNA sequence: TGTGCCATCAGTGAGGAGGGACAGGGCATCTATGGCTACACCTTC.

The chain employs TRBV27 and TRBJ1-2, with TRBD1 identical over 8 bases. The CDR3 consists of 19 residues. Germline V gene data show CDR1 as MNHEY and CDR2 as SMNVEV (reference sequence). Germline trimming cut 0 bases from V and 5 bases from J; bases unmatched to any gene: 17. CDR3 bases: TGTGCCAGCAGTTTATCATTGGAGGACAGGGAGACAATCCAGTATGGCTACACCTTC. This encodes CASSLSLEDRETIQYGYTF.

This clone was counted between two and nine times. The gene calls are TRBV19 and TRBJ2-7, with 7 positions matching TRBD1. Germline values: CDR1 LNHDA, CDR2 SQIVND (reference sequence). V lost 5 bases, J lost 0 bases, and 7 bases stayed unmatched. CDR3 length equals 15 residues. CDR3 sequence reads: CASSLGTALSYEQYF. CDR3 DNA: TGTGCCAGTAGTCTTGGGACAGCTCTCTCCTACGAGCAGTACTTC.